This T cell receptor (beta chain) was recorded in a study of OX40 agonist ivuxolimab in advanced cancers. Study context: A mean age of about 56 years, range about 23 to 80, was recorded, and approximately 85% were male.

Autoimmune disease history or systemic immunosuppression excluded patients. Data came from immunoSEQ multiplex PCR; TCRdb stores just in-frame clones and leaves some out. The sample comprises about 36,000 clones, about 81% of which are singletons, and around a fifth rests with the top ten. This clone occurred a few times. Germline CDR1 and CDR2: MDHEN and SYDVKM. V gave up 5 bases and J gave up 0 bases; unmatched junction bases: 4. The CDR3 consists of 15 residues. The source is an adult with an advanced solid tumor such as melanoma, head and neck, liver or kidney cancer. Sequenced material: CD4+ or CD8+ T cells sorted from blood, taken in a trial of the OX40 agonist ivuxolimab. This rearrangement joins TRBV28 to TRBJ1-5; 7 bases map to TRBD1. The CDR3 loop reads CASSPGGNSNQPQHF. DNA for the CDR3: TGTGCCAGCAGTCCAGGGGGGAATAGCAATCAGCCCCAGCATTTT.